What follows are 17 T cell receptor beta chains derived from one specimen sequenced in a study of blood T cells in healthy people across ages. Primed by a sample-barcoded 5' primer and a J-beta primer mix, a second PCR proceeded for 7 to 11 cycles. TCRdb passed the 5' RACE reads through MiXCR, listing each CDR3 protein once. The repertoire has hundreds of thousands of distinct CDR3 sequences, about 30% of them found once; the top ten carry 15% to 19%. Sequenced material: blood. The receptors stem from a woman of 80 years or more in good health.

The CDR3 protein is CASTQRGEGNTQYF. DNA for the CDR3: TGTGCCAGTACCCAACGCGGGGAAGGCAATACGCAGTATTTT. The chain recombines TRBV19 with TRBJ2-3, with D possibly TRBD2 on 6 matching bases. The V gene's germline CDR1 is LNHDA and CDR2 SQIVND (reference sequence). Trimming removed 7 bases from V and 7 bases from J, with 18 bases in between. The CDR3 has 14 amino acids. Based on the CDR3 plus reference TRBV19 and TRBJ2-3, the full variable domain is DGGITQSPKYLFRKEGQNVTLSCEQNLNHDAMYWYRQDPGQGLRLIYYSQIVNDFQKGDIAEGYSVSREKKESFPLTVTSAQKNPTAFYLCASTQRGEGNTQYFGPGTRLTVL.

To note about this clonotype: Since a much larger clone is just one base distant, this may be a read error. The chain joins TRBV12-3 or TRBV12-4 to TRBJ1-4; 7 nucleotides agree with TRBD1. The length of the CDR3 is 15 residues. The CDR3 nucleotides read TGTGCCAGCAGTTTAGGGGGACAGCCCCATGAAAAACGGTTTTTT. It specifies CASSLGGQPHEKRFF.

The chain recombines TRBV4-3 with TRBJ2-5, with 8 bases fitting TRBD2. CDR1 and CDR2 from the germline V gene are LGHNA and YSLEER. The CDR3 has 15 amino acids. The trim removed 4 bases at V and 6 bases at J, leaving 10 bases unmatched. CDR3 nucleotides: TGCGCCAGCAGCCGCTGGACTAGCAGGACCCAGACCCAGTACTTC. This encodes CASSRWTSRTQTQYF.

The chain couples TRBV12-3 or TRBV12-4 to TRBJ2-3; D might be TRBD1 or TRBD2, each matching 5 bases. Trimming took off 1 base at V and 3 bases at J, with 17 bases between the two ends. There are 17 residues in the CDR3. The CDR3 loop is CASSLEAGSVRTDTQYF. The CDR3 bases are TGTGCCAGCAGTTTAGAGGCAGGGAGCGTGAGGACAGATACGCAGTATTTT.

This sequence joins TRBV20-1 and TRBJ1-5; no definite D call. The CDR3 runs to 14 residues. The germline CDR1 and CDR2 sequences are DFQATT and SNEGSKA (reference sequence). V gave up 6 bases and J gave up 1 base, with 13 bases separating them. CDR3 DNA sequence: TGCAGTGCAGCGACCGAGAGAAGCAATCAGCCCCAGCATTTT. Amino acids: CSAATERSNQPQHF.

V usage is TRBV27 and J usage is TRBJ2-1, with 9 bases matching TRBD1. The J call is doubtful: the DNA matches TRBJ2-7 better. The CDR3 is 20 residues long. CDR1 and CDR2 from the germline V gene are MNHEY and SMNVEV (reference sequence). The CDR3: CASSLYTPIPGQGSYDEQYF. In nucleotides, the CDR3 is TGTGCCAGCAGTTTATATACGCCAATCCCGGGACAGGGATCCTACGATGAGCAGTACTTC.

With respect to this clonotype: A much larger clone lies one base from this, so it may be a read error. This sequence joins TRBV7-2 and TRBJ2-7; D possibly corresponds to TRBD2 (5 bases). The DNA end lines up better with TRBJ2-4; the J call may be wrong. CDR1 and CDR2 (germline): SGHTA, FQGNSA. The CDR3 has 11 residues. CDR3 coding DNA: TGTGCCAGCAGCGCCGGGGACATTCAGTACTTC. Protein: CASSAGDIQYF.

About this clonotype: This may be a read error, as it is one base from a much larger clone. The chain is built from TRBV27 and TRBJ1-1, with D uncertain. CDR3 length: 13 amino acids. Germline V CDR1 and CDR2: MNHEY, SMNVEV (reference sequence). Trimming left V 2 bases short and J 6 bases short, with 10 bases between. The CDR3 DNA is TGTGCCAGCAGTTTAGGGCGGCACGCTGAAGCTTTCTTT. Its protein is CASSLGRHAEAFF.

At least ten counts were recorded for this clonotype. The J gene is TRBJ2-1, the V gene TRBV5-1, with D tentatively TRBD2 (5 bases). V shed 9 bases and J shed 8 bases, with 18 bases lying between them. The CDR3 consists of 13 residues. Germline CDR1 reads SGHRS; CDR2 reads YFSETQ. In DNA form, the CDR3 reads TGCGCCACCACCCGAAATAGCGACCATGAGCAGTTCTTC. This encodes CATTRNSDHEQFF.

V is TRBV7-9 and J is TRBJ2-1, with D possibly called TRBD1 or TRBD2 (5 bases each). Germline CDR1 is SEHNR and CDR2 is FQNEAQ (reference sequence). This CDR3 region has 14 residues. V gave up 3 bases and J gave up 6 bases, with 12 bases separating them. CDR3 residues: CASSFPWGSNEQFF. Written as DNA, the CDR3 is TGTGCCAGCAGCTTCCCTTGGGGGTCCAATGAGCAGTTCTTC. The variable domain in full, with the rest retrieved from reference TRBV7-9 and TRBJ2-1, is DTGVSQNPRHKITKRGQNVTFRCDPISEHNRLYWYRQTLGQGPEFLTYFQNEAQLEKSRLLSDRFSAERPKGSFSTLEIQRTEQGDSAMYLCASSFPWGSNEQFFGPGTRLTVL.

Only a few counts were recorded for this clonotype. The J gene is TRBJ2-2, the V gene TRBV11-1; 10 bases map to TRBD1. CDR3 length equals 16 residues. Germline V lookup: CDR1 SGHAT, CDR2 FQDESV (reference sequence). The ends lost 2 bases at V and 5 bases at J; junction bases unmatched: 5. The CDR3 loop is CASSLFRDRGTGELFF. The DNA for the CDR3 is TGTGCCAGCAGCTTATTTCGGGACAGGGGTACCGGGGAGCTGTTTTTT.

This clonotype was detected ten times or more. The chain is built from TRBV6-1 and TRBJ2-4; possibly TRBD1 for D (6 bases). Trimming cost V 6 bases and J 1 base, with 16 bases left between them. The CDR3 consists of 16 residues. In germline, CDR1 is MNHNS, CDR2 SASEGT. CDR3 amino acids: CASSSTGLLAKNIQYF. CDR3 in DNA: TGTGCCAGCAGCTCCACAGGGTTGTTGGCCAAAAACATTCAGTACTTC.

In this sample, this clonotype turned up many times. The V and J genes are TRBV29-1 and TRBJ1-2, with TRBD1 matching over 7 bases. The CDR3 is 12 residues long. J was trimmed by 5 bases and V by 6 bases; bases with no gene match: 6. Germline V gene lookup returns CDR1 SQVTM and CDR2 ANQGSEA. CDR3: CSVEGQTYGYTF. As DNA, the CDR3 is TGCAGCGTCGAGGGACAGACTTATGGCTACACCTTC.

Regarding this clonotype: A read error may explain this, as a much larger clone is one base away. The chain carries TRBV3-1 and TRBJ1-2; 8 positions agree with TRBD1. The CDR3 spans 16 residues. CDR1 is LGHDT and CDR2 is YNNKEL in the germline V gene (reference sequence). As DNA, the CDR3 is TGTGCCAGCAGCCCCGACCTTTGGGACAGGAACTATAGCTACACCTTC. This encodes CASSPDLWDRNYSYTF.

Notes on this clonotype: A much larger clone differs by one base, so this may be a read error. The rearrangement joins TRBV6-6 to TRBJ1-1, with D possibly matching TRBD1 (6 bases). The V gene's germline CDR1 is MNHNY and CDR2 SVGAGI (reference sequence). The germline V and J ends were trimmed by 8 bases and 7 bases, with 14 bases remaining between them. CDR3 length: 12 amino acids. The CDR3 spells CASPRSRGEAFF. In DNA, the CDR3 is TGTGCCAGCCCTCGGAGCAGGGGTGAAGCTTTCTTT.

The table lists this clonotype with many counts. The chain recombines TRBV7-6 with TRBJ2-1; 11 bases are shared with TRBD2. The germline V gene has CDR1 SGHVS and CDR2 FNYEAQ. V lost 1 base, J lost 4 bases, and 3 bases stayed unmatched. CDR3 length: 16 residues. The CDR3 sequence: CASSLGLAGLYNEQFF. The CDR3 DNA is TGTGCCAGCAGCTTAGGACTAGCGGGATTATACAATGAGCAGTTCTTC. The full variable domain, rest sourced from reference TRBV7-6 and TRBJ2-1, is GAGVSQSPRYKVTKRGQDVALRCDPISGHVSLYWYRQALGQGPEFLTYFNYEAQQDKSGLPNDRFSAERPEGSISTLTIQRTEQRDSAMYRCASSLGLAGLYNEQFFGPGTRLTVL.

This clonotype was counted ten times or more. The CDR3 protein is CASSSDEVYEQYF. Written as DNA, the CDR3 is TGTGCCAGCAGCTCGGACGAAGTCTACGAGCAGTACTTC. The chain joins TRBV7-9 to TRBJ2-7; no definite D call. The V end was cut by 4 bases, the J end by 3 bases, with 10 bases between. In germline, CDR1 is SEHNR, CDR2 FQNEAQ (reference sequence). There are 13 residues in the CDR3.